This T cell receptor beta chain was captured in a study of T-cell reconstitution after alpha-beta-depleted transplantation in children. Using unique molecular identifiers, the investigators prepared the TCRbeta library. TCRdb recomputed calls from the PCR reads with MiXCR, one row per CDR3 protein. This sample has 70,000 to 95,000 distinct CDR3 sequences, with about 16% found just once. This CDR3 spans 16 amino acids. The V gene's germline CDR1 is SGHRS and CDR2 YFSETQ. J lost 2 bases, V lost 4 bases, and 4 bases had no gene match. This chain connects TRBV5-1 to TRBJ2-3, with 13 bases that match TRBD2. The material was PBMCs, mostly from graft donor cells, obtained 180 days after TCRalphabeta/CD19-depleted stem cell transplant. The TCR was taken from a male patient between 2 and 9 years old who had a stem cell transplant for acute lymphoblastic leukemia, so the T cells may come from the graft donor. The CDR3 reads CASSPGLAGDTDTQYF. The DNA of the CDR3 is TGCGCCAGCAGCCCCGGACTAGCGGGGGACACAGATACGCAGTATTTT.